The T cell receptor beta chain under discussion was sequenced for a study of T cells in Graves' hyperthyroidism and ophthalmopathy. Broader study findings: Ophthalmopathy, which appeared later, was predicted by the model a median 6.5 months before onset.

Comments on this clonotype: As yet, its antigen is unknown.

Researchers amplified the TCR beta CDR3 regions from RNA transcripts. Researchers ran a first-round RT-PCR on the TCR CDR3 using the HTBI primer set. TCRdb ran MiXCR on the multiplex PCR reads and lists one entry per CDR3 protein. The sample consists of about 96,000 distinct CDR3 sequences, about half of them appearing once. Cells are PBMCs isolated from roughly 10 ml of fresh blood. CDR1 and CDR2 from the germline V gene are SGDLS and YYNGEE. This CDR3 has 13 residues. Trimming stripped 5 bases from V and 5 bases from J, with 10 bases between. The rearrangement links TRBV9 to TRBJ2-2; possibly TRBD2 for D (6 bases). This clonotype was obtained from a woman aged 35 to 49 with Graves' hyperthyroidism. The sample taken for sequencing was blood. The DNA for the CDR3 is TGTGCCAGCAGTCACGGACTAACCGGGGAGCTGTTTTTT. It encodes CASSHGLTGELFF.